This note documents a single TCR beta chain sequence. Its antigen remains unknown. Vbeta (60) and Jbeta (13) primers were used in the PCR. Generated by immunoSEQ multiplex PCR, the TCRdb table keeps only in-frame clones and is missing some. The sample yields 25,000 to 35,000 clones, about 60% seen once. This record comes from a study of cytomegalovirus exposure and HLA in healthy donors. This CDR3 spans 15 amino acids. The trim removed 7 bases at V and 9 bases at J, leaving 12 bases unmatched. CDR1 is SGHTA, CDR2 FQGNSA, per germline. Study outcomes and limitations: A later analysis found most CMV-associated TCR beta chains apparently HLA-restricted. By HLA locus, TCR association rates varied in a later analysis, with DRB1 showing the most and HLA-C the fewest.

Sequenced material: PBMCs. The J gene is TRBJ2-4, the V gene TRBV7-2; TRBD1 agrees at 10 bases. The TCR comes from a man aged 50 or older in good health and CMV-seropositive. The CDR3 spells CASKADRDRGGIQYF. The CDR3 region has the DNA TGTGCCAGCAAAGCCGACCGGGACAGGGGAGGCATTCAGTACTTC.